This record covers a single T cell receptor (beta chain). Its specificity is not known. Trimming took off 1 base at V and 8 bases at J, with 16 bases between the two ends. Germline V gives CDR1 SGHNT, CDR2 YYREEE (reference sequence). The CDR3 is 15 amino acids. Measured with immunoSEQ multiplex PCR; TCRdb has only the in-frame clones, and not every one. This sample has tens of thousands of clones, with approximately 92% found just once. This sample was taken from a study of PD-1 blockade in classical Hodgkin lymphoma. General study points: Healthy donors were reported to have higher baseline TCR diversity than newly diagnosed patients. The authors have not defined what causes the repertoire differences, possibly disease activity or prior therapy.

This sample's time point: newly diagnosed, previously untreated cHL patient sample. Thawed PBMCs underwent magnetic negative selection to yield purified CD4+ T cells. Untreated, newly diagnosed classical Hodgkin lymphoma PBMCs served for comparison. This receptor was obtained from a human donor with classical Hodgkin lymphoma. The rearrangement links TRBV5-4 to TRBJ2-1, with a weak D call TRBD2 (5 bases). The specimen sequenced was CD4+ T cells from blood. Here the CDR3 DNA reads TGTGCCAGCAGCTTGCAAGCGGATCTACTATATGAGCAGTTCTTC. This sequence encodes CASSLQADLLYEQFF.